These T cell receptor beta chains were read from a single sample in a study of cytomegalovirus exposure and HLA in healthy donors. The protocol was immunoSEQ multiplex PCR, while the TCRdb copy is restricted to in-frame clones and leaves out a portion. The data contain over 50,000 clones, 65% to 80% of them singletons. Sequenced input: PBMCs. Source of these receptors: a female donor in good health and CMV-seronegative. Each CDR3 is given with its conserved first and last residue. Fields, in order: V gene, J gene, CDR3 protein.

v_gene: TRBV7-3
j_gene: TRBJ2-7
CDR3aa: CASSSTGGAYEQYF

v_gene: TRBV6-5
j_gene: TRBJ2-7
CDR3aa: CASTGQGPPYEQYF

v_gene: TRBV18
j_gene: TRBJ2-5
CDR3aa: CASSPRRETQYF

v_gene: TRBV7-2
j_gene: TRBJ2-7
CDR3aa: CASSLAGTGAPYEQYF

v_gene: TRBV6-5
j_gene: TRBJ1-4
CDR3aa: CASSYSSGGGEKLFF

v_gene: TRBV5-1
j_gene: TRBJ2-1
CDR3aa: CASSQDSRKQFF

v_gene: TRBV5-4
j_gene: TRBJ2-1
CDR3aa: CASSSRTGDGDEQFF

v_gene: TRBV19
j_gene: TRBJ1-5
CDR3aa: CASSIQGQPQHF

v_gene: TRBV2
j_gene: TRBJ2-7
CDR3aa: CASRRLDDHEQYF

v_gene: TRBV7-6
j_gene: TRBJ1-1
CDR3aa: CASSPRPGQLNTEAFF

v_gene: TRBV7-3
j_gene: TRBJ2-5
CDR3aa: CASSQTGAQETQYF

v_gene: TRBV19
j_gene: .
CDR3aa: CASSSQGFYEQYF

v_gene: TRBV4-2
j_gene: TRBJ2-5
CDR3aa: CASSQDEAGGPWEQYF

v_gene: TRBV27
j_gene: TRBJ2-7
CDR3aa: CASSPLFAGGTYEQYF

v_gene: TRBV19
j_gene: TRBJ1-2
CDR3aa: CASSDADRGYGYTF

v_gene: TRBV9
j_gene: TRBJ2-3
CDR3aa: CASSGARTDTQYF

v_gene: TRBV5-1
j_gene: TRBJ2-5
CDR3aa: CASSWGAGTQETQYF

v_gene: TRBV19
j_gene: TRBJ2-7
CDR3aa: CASSFQGGIGYEQYF

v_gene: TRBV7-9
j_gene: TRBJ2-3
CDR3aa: CASSGPGGTDTQYF

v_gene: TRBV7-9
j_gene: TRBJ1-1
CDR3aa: CASSSRDWENTEAFF

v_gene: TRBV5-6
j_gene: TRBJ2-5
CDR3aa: CASSLGGTQETQYF

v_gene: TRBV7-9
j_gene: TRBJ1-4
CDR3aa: CASSPSLKTNEKLFF

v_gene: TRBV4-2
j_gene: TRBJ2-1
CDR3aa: CASSQGSAGGIDEQFF

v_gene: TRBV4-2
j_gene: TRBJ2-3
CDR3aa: CASSQEWLAGDTDTQYF

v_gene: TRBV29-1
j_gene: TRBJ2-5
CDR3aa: CSVRTSGETQYF

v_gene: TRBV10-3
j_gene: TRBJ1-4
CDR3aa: CATRGDRRHEKLFF

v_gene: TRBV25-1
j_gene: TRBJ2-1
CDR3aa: CASSEVGRASKAYNEQFF

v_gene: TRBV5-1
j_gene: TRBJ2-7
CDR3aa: CASSLAGTSGSGSYEQYF

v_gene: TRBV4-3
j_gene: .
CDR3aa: CASSQDKAASYEQYF

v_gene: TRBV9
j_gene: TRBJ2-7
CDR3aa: CASSGTGLGEQYF

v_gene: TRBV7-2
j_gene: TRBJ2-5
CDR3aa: CASSARQGAGVETQYF

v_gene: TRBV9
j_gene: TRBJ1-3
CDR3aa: CASSDTGPLSGNTIYF

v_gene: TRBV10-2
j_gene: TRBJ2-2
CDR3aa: CASSALAESTGELFF

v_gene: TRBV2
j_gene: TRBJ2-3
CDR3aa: CASSPTSSTDTQYF

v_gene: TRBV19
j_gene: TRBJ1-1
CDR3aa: CASSMRAGSRGTVRATEAFF

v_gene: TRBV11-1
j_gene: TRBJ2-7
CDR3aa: CASSLTGSWEQYF

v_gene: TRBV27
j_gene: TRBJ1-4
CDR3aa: CASSPDRGRVEKLFF

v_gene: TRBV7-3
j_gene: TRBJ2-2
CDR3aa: CASSLRGGHGVTGELFF

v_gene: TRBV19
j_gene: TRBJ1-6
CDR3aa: CASSIGGNSPLHF

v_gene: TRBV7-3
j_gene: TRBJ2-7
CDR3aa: CASSSAGVSHEQYF

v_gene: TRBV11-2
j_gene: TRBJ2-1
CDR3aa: CASSFPLGNEQFF

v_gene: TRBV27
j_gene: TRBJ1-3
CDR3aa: CASSSRSGNTIYF